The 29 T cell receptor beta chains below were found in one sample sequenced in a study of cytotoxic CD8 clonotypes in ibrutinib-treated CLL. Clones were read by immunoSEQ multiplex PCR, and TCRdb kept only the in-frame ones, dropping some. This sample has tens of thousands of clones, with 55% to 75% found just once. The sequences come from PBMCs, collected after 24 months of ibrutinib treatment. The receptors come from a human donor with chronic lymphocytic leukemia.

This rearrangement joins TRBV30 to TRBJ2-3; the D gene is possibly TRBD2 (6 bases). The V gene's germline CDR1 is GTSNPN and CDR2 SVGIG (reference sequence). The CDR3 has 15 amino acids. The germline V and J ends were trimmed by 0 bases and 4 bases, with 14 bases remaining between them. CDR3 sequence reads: CAWSVVHGGSDTQYF. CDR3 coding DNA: TGTGCCTGGAGTGTAGTACATGGGGGGTCAGATACGCAGTATTTT. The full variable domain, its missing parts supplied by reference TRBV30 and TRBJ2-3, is SQTIHQWPATLVQPVGSPLSLECTVEGTSNPNLYWYRQAAGRGLQLLFYSVGIGQISSEVPQNLSASRPQDRQFILSSKKLLLSDSGFYLCAWSVVHGGSDTQYFGPGTRLTVL.

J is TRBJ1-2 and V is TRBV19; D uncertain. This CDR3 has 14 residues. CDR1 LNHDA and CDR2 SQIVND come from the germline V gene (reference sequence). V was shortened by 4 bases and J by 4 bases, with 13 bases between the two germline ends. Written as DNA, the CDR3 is TGTGCCAGTAGTAGCGGCTACCGGAGCTATGGCTACACCTTC. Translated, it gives CASSSGYRSYGYTF.

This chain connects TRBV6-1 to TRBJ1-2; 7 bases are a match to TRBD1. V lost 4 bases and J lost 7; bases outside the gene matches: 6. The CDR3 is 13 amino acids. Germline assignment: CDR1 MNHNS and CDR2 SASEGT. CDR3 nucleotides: TGTGCCAGCAGTGGCTTGCAGGGGGTTGGCTACACCTTC. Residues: CASSGLQGVGYTF.

CDR3 sequence reads: CASSQDTGYYNSPLHF. CDR3 coding DNA: TGCGCCAGCAGCCAAGATACGGGGTACTATAATTCACCCCTCCACTTT. The chain joins TRBV4-3 to TRBJ1-6; D is uncertain. The CDR3 consists of 16 residues. Germline V CDR1 and CDR2: LGHNA, YSLEER. Trimming stripped 0 bases from V and 3 bases from J, with 9 bases between.

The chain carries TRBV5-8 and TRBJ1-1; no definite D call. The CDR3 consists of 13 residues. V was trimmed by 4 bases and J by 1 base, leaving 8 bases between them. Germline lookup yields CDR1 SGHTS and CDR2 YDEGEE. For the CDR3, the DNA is TGTGCCAGCAGCATGACAAGGAACACTGAAGCTTTCTTT. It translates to CASSMTRNTEAFF.

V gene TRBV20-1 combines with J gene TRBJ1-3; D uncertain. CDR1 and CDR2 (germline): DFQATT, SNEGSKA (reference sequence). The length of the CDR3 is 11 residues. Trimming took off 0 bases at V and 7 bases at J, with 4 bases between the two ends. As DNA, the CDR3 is TGCAGTGCTAGAGATGGGAACACCATATATTTT. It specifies CSARDGNTIYF.

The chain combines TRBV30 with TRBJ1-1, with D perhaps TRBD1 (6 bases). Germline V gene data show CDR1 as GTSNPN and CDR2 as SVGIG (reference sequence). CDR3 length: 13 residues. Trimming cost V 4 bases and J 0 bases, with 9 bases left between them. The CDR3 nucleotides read TGTGCCTGGATTGGACAGTTGAACACTGAAGCTTTCTTT. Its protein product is CAWIGQLNTEAFF. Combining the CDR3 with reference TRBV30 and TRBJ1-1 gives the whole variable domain SQTIHQWPATLVQPVGSPLSLECTVEGTSNPNLYWYRQAAGRGLQLLFYSVGIGQISSEVPQNLSASRPQDRQFILSSKKLLLSDSGFYLCAWIGQLNTEAFFGQGTRLTVV.

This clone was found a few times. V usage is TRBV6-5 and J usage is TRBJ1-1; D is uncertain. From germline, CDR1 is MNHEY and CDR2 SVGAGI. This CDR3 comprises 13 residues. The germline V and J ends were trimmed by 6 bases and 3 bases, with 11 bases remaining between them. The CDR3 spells CASSQTVDTEAFF. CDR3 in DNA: TGTGCCAGCAGCCAAACAGTGGACACTGAAGCTTTCTTT.

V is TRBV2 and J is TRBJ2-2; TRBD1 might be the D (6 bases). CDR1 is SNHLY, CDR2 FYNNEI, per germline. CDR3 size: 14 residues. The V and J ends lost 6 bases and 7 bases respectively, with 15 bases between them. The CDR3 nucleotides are TGTGCCAGCAGGGCAACAGGGATGAGCGGGGAGCTGTTTTTT. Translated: CASRATGMSGELFF.

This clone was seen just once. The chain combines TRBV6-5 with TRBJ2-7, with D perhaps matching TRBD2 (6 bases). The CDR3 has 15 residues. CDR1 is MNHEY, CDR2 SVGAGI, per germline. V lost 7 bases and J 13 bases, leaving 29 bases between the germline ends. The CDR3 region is CASKEGPTLSAACYF. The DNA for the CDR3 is TGTGCCAGCAAGGAGGGACCGACTTTATCTGCGGCGTGTTACTTC.

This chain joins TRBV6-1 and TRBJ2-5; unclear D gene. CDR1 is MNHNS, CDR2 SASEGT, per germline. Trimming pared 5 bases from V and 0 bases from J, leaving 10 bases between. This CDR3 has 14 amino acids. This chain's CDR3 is CASSRLQYQETQYF. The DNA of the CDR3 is TGTGCCAGCAGTAGGTTGCAGTACCAAGAGACCCAGTACTTC.

CDR3 residues: CASSPGGVEGYTF. CDR3 coding DNA: TGTGCCAGCAGCCCCGGAGGTGTTGAGGGCTACACCTTC. This chain connects TRBV6-5 to TRBJ1-2; no clear D. The CDR3 has 13 amino acids. Germline values: CDR1 MNHEY, CDR2 SVGAGI. V lost 6 bases to trimming and J lost 8 bases, with 16 bases between them.

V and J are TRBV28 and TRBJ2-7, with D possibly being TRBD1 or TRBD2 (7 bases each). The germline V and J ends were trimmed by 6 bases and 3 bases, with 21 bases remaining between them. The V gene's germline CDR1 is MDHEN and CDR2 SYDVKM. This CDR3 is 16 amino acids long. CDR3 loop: CASSSTRGGGFYEQYF. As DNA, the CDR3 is TGTGCCAGCAGCTCCACCCGGGGAGGGGGCTTCTACGAGCAGTACTTC. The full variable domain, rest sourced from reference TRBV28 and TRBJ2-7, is DVKVTQSSRYLVKRTGEKVFLECVQDMDHENMFWYRQDPGLGLRLIYFSYDVKMKEKGDIPEGYSVSREKKERFSLILESASTNQTSMYLCASSSTRGGGFYEQYFGPGTRLTVT.

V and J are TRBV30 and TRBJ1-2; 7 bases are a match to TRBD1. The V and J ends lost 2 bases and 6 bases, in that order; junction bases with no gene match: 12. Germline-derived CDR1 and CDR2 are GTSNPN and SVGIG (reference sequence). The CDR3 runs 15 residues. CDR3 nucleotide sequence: TGTGCCTGGAGTTTAGGCCCGGGACAGCGGGATGGCTACACCTTC. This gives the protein CAWSLGPGQRDGYTF.

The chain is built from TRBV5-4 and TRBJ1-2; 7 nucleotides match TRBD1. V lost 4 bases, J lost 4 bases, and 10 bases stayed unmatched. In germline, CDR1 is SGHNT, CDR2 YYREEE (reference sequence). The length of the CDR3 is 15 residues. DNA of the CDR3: TGTGCCAGCAGCGCCGAGGGGGCCGGAGGCTATGGCTACACCTTC. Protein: CASSAEGAGGYGYTF.

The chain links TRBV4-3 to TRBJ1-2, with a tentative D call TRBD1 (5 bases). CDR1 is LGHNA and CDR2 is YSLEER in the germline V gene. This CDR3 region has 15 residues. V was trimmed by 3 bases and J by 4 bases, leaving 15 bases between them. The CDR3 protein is CASSQVYGTGYGYTF. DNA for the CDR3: TGCGCCAGCAGCCAGGTTTACGGGACGGGCTATGGCTACACCTTC.

The CDR3 sequence: CASSGGGADTQYF. CDR3 nucleotides: TGTGCCAGCAGCGGGGGCGGGGCAGATACGCAGTATTTT. The genes are TRBV7-9 and TRBJ2-3; TRBD1 or TRBD2 may be the D gene (6 bases each). This CDR3 has 13 residues. Germline CDR1 SEHNR, CDR2 FQNEAQ (reference sequence). V was shortened by 5 bases and J by 4 bases, with 10 bases between the two germline ends. The whole variable domain, filled in from reference TRBV7-9 and TRBJ2-3, reads DTGVSQNPRHKITKRGQNVTFRCDPISEHNRLYWYRQTLGQGPEFLTYFQNEAQLEKSRLLSDRFSAERPKGSFSTLEIQRTEQGDSAMYLCASSGGGADTQYFGPGTRLTVL.

Here the CDR3 DNA reads TGTGCCAGTAGACAAAGCACAGATACGCAGTATTTT. It specifies CASRQSTDTQYF. J is TRBJ2-3 and V is TRBV19; D is ambiguous. CDR1 is LNHDA, CDR2 SQIVND, per germline (reference sequence). CDR3 size: 12 residues. V lost 6 bases and J lost 0, with 4 bases in between.

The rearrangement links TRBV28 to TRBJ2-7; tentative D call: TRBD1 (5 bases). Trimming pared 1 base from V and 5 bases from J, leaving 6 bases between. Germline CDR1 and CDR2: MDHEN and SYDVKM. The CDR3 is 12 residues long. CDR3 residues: CASSLSGNEQYF. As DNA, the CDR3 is TGTGCCAGCAGTTTATCAGGGAACGAGCAGTACTTC.

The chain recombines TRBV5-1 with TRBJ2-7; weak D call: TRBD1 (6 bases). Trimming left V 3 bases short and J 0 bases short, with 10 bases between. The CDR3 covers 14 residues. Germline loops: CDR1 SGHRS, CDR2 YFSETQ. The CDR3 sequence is CASSYRDTSYEQYF. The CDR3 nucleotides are TGCGCCAGCAGCTACCGGGACACCTCCTACGAGCAGTACTTC.

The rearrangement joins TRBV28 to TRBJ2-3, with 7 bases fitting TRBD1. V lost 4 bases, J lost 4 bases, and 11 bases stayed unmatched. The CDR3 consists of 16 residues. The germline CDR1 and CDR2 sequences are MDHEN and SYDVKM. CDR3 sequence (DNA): TGTGCCAGCAGTTCGCCCCAGGGGGTTGGAGCAGATACGCAGTATTTT. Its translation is CASSSPQGVGADTQYF.

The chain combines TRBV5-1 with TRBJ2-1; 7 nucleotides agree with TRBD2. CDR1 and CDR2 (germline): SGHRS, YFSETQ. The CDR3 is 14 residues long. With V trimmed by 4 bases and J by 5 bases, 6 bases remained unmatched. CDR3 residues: CASSLSGPNNEQFF. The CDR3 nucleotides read TGCGCCAGCAGCCTTAGCGGGCCAAACAATGAGCAGTTCTTC. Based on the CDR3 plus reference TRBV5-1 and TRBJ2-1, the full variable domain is KAGVTQTPRYLIKTRGQQVTLSCSPISGHRSVSWYQQTPGQGLQFLFEYFSETQRNKGNFPGRFSGRQFSNSRSEMNVSTLELGDSALYLCASSLSGPNNEQFFGPGTRLTVL.

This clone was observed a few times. The CDR3 reads CATSRDRQINQPQHF. The CDR3 bases are TGTGCCACCAGCAGAGATCGGCAGATTAATCAGCCCCAGCATTTT. This chain joins TRBV15 and TRBJ1-5; no clear D. Trimming stripped 0 bases from V and 4 bases from J, with 10 bases between. Germline V gene data show CDR1 as LNHNV and CDR2 as YYDKDF (reference sequence). The length of the CDR3 is 15 residues.

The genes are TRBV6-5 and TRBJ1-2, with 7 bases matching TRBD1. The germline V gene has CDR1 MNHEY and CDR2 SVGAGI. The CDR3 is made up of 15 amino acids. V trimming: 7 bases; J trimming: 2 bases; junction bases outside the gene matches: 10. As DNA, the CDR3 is TGTGCCAGCAAACTCGCTCCACAGGGGAACTATGGCTACACCTTC. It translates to CASKLAPQGNYGYTF.

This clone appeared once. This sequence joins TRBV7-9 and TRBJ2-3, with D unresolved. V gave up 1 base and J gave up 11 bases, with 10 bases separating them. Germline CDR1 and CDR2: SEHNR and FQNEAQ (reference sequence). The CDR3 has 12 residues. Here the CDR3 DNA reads TGTGCCAGCAGCTTAGGACCTCTAAGGCAGTATTTT. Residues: CASSLGPLRQYF.

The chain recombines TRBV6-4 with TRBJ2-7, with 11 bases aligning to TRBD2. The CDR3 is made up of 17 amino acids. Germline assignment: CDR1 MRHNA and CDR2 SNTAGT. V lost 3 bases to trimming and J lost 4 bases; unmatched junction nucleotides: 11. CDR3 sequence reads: CASSESRLAGITYEQYF. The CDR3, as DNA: TGTGCCAGCAGTGAGTCTCGACTAGCGGGGATCACTTACGAGCAGTACTTC.

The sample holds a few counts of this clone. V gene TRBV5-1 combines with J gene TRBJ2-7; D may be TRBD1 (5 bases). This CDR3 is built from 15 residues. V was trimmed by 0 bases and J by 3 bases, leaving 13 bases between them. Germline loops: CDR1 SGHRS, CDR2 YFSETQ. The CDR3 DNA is TGCGCCAGCAGCTTGGAAAGGGGCGAATACTACGAGCAGTACTTC. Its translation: CASSLERGEYYEQYF.

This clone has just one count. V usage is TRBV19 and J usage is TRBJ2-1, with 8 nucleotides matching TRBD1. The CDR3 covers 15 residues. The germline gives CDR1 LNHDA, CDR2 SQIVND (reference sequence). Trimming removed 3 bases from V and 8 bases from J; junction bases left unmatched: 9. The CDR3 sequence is CASSIGQGAWDEQFF. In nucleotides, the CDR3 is TGTGCCAGTAGTATTGGGCAGGGGGCCTGGGATGAGCAGTTCTTC.

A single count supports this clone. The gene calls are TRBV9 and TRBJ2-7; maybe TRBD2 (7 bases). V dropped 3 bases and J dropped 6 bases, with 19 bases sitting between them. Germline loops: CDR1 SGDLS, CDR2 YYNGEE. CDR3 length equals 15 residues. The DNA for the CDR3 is TGTGCCAGCAGCGCTATTCGCGGGGGCGGGGGCGAGCAGTACTTC. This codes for CASSAIRGGGGEQYF.